Below, 21 T cell receptor beta chains from the same sample are listed, as sequenced in a study of CD4 T cells in relation to SARS-CoV-2 and coronaviruses (dated by TCRdb to the early 2020s). Their cognate antigens are unknown. To prepare the library, the immunoSEQ multiplex PCR assay was applied. TCRdb re-hosts the immuneACCESS table, in-frame sequences only. Its copies lack some clones; in the studies checked, an unresolved V gene accounts for under half of them, and the cause for the rest is not known. Here the sample has tens of thousands of clones; around 72% occur a single time. Around an eighth of the sample is in the top ten clones. CD4+ T cells from unexposed donors were collected before the COVID-19 pandemic (2011-2018). The EasySep CD4+ T cell isolation kit was used to isolate CD4+ T cells once the cultures had run for ten to eleven days. Sequencing was done on a sample of CD4+ T cells from PBMCs, cultured in vitro. The receptor set was obtained from a human donor in good health.

V gene TRBV4-1 combines with J gene TRBJ2-3; 8 nucleotides agree with TRBD2. The junction had 6 bases not matched to a gene; V was cut back by 2 bases and J by 2 bases. This CDR3 contains 16 residues. Germline CDR1 MGHRA, CDR2 YSYEKL. The CDR3 nucleotides are TGCGCCAGCAGCCAAATAGCGGGAACTGACACAGATACGCAGTATTTT. Translating gives CASSQIAGTDTDTQYF.

The V gene is TRBV11-2, the J gene TRBJ2-7, with TRBD2 matching over 10 bases. This CDR3 has 15 amino acids. The ends lost 5 bases at V and 7 bases at J; junction bases unmatched: 11. Germline CDR1 SGHAT, CDR2 FQNNGV. CDR3 protein: CASSPVGTSVSEQYF. As DNA, the CDR3 is TGTGCCAGCAGCCCGGTGGGGACTAGCGTAAGTGAGCAGTACTTC.

The rearrangement uses TRBV10-3 and TRBJ2-7, with 7 bases fitting TRBD1. The CDR3 sequence is 12 residues long. CDR1 and CDR2 (germline): ENHRY, SYGVKD. J was trimmed by 3 bases and V by 10 bases; bases with no gene match: 6. The CDR3 reads CASRQGNYEQYF. In nucleotides, the CDR3 is TGTGCCAGCCGACAGGGAAACTACGAGCAGTACTTC.

The chain carries TRBV7-2 and TRBJ2-1; D unresolved. Per the germline V gene, CDR1 is SGHTA and CDR2 is FQGNSA. V lost 11 bases and J lost 0, with 14 bases in between. CDR3 length equals 14 residues. CDR3 protein: CAAGRPSSYNEQFF. The CDR3 DNA sequence: TGTGCCGCCGGGCGTCCCAGCTCCTACAATGAGCAGTTCTTC.

The chain recombines TRBV3-1 (or the pseudogene TRBV3-2) with TRBJ2-3, with a possible D match to TRBD2 (6 bases). The V and J ends lost 2 bases and 2 bases respectively, with 14 bases between them. The CDR3 is 16 amino acids. Germline values: CDR1 LGHDT, CDR2 YNNKEL (reference sequence). The CDR3, as DNA: TGTGCCAGCAGCCAACTTGTACTAGCTAACACAGATACGCAGTATTTT. This translates into CASSQLVLANTDTQYF.

The CDR3 nucleotides read TGTGCCAGCAGCTTCAGGGGGTCTAGGTCCTACGAGCAGTACTTC. Its protein product is CASSFRGSRSYEQYF. The rearrangement joins TRBV5-5 to TRBJ2-7, with 7 bases identical to TRBD1. The CDR3 runs to 15 residues. Germline values: CDR1 SGHKS, CDR2 YYEKEE (reference sequence). Germline trimming cut 2 bases from V and 1 base from J; bases unmatched to any gene: 6.

This chain connects TRBV3-1 (or the pseudogene TRBV3-2) to TRBJ1-1; D gene ambiguous. This CDR3 contains 15 residues. Germline V lookup: CDR1 LGHDT, CDR2 YNNKEL (reference sequence). V dropped 0 bases and J dropped 6 bases, with 14 bases sitting between them. The CDR3 loop is CASSQDLGKGSEAFF. CDR3 in DNA: TGTGCCAGCAGCCAAGATCTAGGAAAAGGCTCTGAAGCTTTCTTT.

The rearrangement joins TRBV11-3 to TRBJ2-7, with D perhaps matching TRBD2 (5 bases). The germline gives CDR1 SGHNT, CDR2 YENEEA. V was shortened by 1 base and J by 8 bases, with 12 bases between the two germline ends. This CDR3 has 13 amino acids. Here the CDR3 DNA reads TGTGCCAGCAGCTTAGGGGGAACTAGGCAGCAGTACTTC. This codes for CASSLGGTRQQYF.

In this sample, this clone turned up once. The gene calls are TRBV6-5 and TRBJ1-2; D not resolved. Germline V gene data show CDR1 as MNHEY and CDR2 as SVGAGI. This CDR3 contains 15 residues. V was clipped by 3 bases and J by 0 bases, with 11 bases between them. The CDR3, as DNA: TGTGCCAGCAGTTATCCCGACGGAGCTAACTATGGCTACACCTTC. Encoded protein: CASSYPDGANYGYTF.

V is TRBV18 and J is TRBJ2-5; TRBD1 matches 10 bases. Germline assignment: CDR1 KGHSH and CDR2 LQKENI. Trimming removed 3 bases from V and 5 bases from J; junction bases left unmatched: 6. The CDR3 contains 15 residues. The chain's CDR3 is CASSPRQGAEETQYF. The CDR3 coding sequence is TGTGCCAGCTCACCGAGACAGGGGGCTGAGGAGACCCAGTACTTC.

This sequence joins TRBV25-1 and TRBJ1-1; possible D gene TRBD1, 5 bases. The CDR3 sequence is 13 residues long. Germline CDR1 MGHDK, CDR2 SYGVNS. V was clipped by 7 bases and J by 1 base, with 10 bases between them. In DNA, the CDR3 is TGTGCCAGCATGGGGCGGGGGAACACTGAAGCTTTCTTT. Translation: CASMGRGNTEAFF.

This clone has a single count. This rearrangement joins TRBV29-1 to TRBJ2-5; D possibly corresponds to TRBD1 (5 bases). Trimming took 6 bases from V and 5 from J, leaving 22 bases between them. This CDR3 is 15 amino acids long. Germline V gene data show CDR1 as SQVTM and CDR2 as ANQGSEA. The CDR3 sequence is CSVGPLDRVGETQYF. Here the CDR3 DNA reads TGCAGCGTGGGGCCGCTAGATAGGGTGGGGGAGACCCAGTACTTC.

The V call is TRBV19, the J call TRBJ1-5; D might be TRBD1 (5 bases). V shed 3 bases and J shed 6 bases, with 9 bases lying between them. CDR1 LNHDA and CDR2 SQIVND come from the germline V gene (reference sequence). The CDR3 runs 13 residues. The CDR3 sequence: CASSMGGGQPQHF. CDR3 bases: TGTGCCAGTAGTATGGGGGGAGGTCAGCCCCAGCATTTT.

The chain employs TRBV10-3 and TRBJ2-2, with TRBD1 matching over 11 bases. Unmatched junction bases numbered 8, after V lost 10 bases and J lost 7 bases. Germline lookup yields CDR1 ENHRY and CDR2 SYGVKD. The CDR3 is 14 amino acids. The CDR3, as DNA: TGTGCCAGCACGGGACAGGGGGATGGCGGGGAGCTGTTTTTT. Amino acid sequence: CASTGQGDGGELFF.

The chain joins TRBV3-1 (or the pseudogene TRBV3-2) to TRBJ2-3; the match to TRBD2 covers 10 bases. The CDR3 is 17 residues long. Germline CDR1 is LGHDT and CDR2 is YNNKEL (reference sequence). The trim removed 4 bases at V and 2 bases at J, leaving 9 bases unmatched. The CDR3 loop reads CASSPDWTSGNTDTQYF. In DNA, the CDR3 is TGTGCCAGCAGCCCCGACTGGACTAGCGGAAACACAGATACGCAGTATTTT.

The genes are TRBV19 and TRBJ1-5; D remains unclear. CDR1 LNHDA and CDR2 SQIVND come from the germline V gene (reference sequence). This CDR3 comprises 14 residues. Deletions cut 3 bases from V and 7 bases from J, with 13 bases between. CDR3 nucleotides: TGTGCCAGTAGTATCTGGGGTGACGACCAGCCCCAGCATTTT. Its protein product is CASSIWGDDQPQHF.

The genes are TRBV6-2 or TRBV6-3 and TRBJ2-2, with D unclear. This CDR3 has 14 residues. From germline, CDR1 is MNHEY and CDR2 SVGEGT. V lost 5 bases and J 6 bases, leaving 13 bases between the germline ends. The CDR3 here is CASSNRPGSGELFF. In DNA, the CDR3 is TGTGCCAGCAGTAACCGTCCAGGCTCCGGGGAGCTGTTTTTT.

This rearrangement joins TRBV30 to TRBJ1-3; D is undetermined. Germline V gives CDR1 GTSNPN, CDR2 SVGIG (reference sequence). Trimming left V 4 bases short and J 2 bases short, with 12 bases between. The CDR3 length is 14 residues. The CDR3 DNA is TGTGCCTGGACGCTGGGTGAGGCTGGAAACACCATATATTTT. The encoded protein is CAWTLGEAGNTIYF.

V is TRBV9 and J is TRBJ2-7, with D perhaps TRBD2 (7 bases). V lost 0 bases, J lost 1 base, and 11 bases lay in between. The CDR3 runs 15 residues. Germline values: CDR1 SGDLS, CDR2 YYNGEE. The CDR3 nucleotides read TGTGCCAGCAGCGTAGCTGAGGGGGGGTCCTACGAGCAGTACTTC. Translated: CASSVAEGGSYEQYF.

The CDR3: CASSFSEGNEQFF. The CDR3 DNA reads TGTGCCAGCAGCTTTAGCGAGGGGAATGAGCAGTTCTTC. This chain joins TRBV7-2 and TRBJ2-1; D possibly uses TRBD1 or TRBD2 (5 bases each). Germline V gene lookup returns CDR1 SGHTA and CDR2 FQGNSA. The CDR3 has 13 amino acids. V gave up 3 bases and J gave up 7 bases, with 10 bases separating them.

V and J are TRBV3-1 (or the pseudogene TRBV3-2) and TRBJ2-3, with D perhaps being TRBD1 or TRBD2 (6 bases each). Germline lookup yields CDR1 LGHDT and CDR2 YNNKEL (reference sequence). V dropped 0 bases and J dropped 0 bases, with 19 bases sitting between them. The CDR3 is 19 amino acids. CDR3 in amino acids: CASSQDEGGPLQSTDTQYF. CDR3 in DNA: TGTGCCAGCAGCCAAGATGAGGGGGGCCCACTGCAAAGCACAGATACGCAGTATTTT.